Shown below are 27 T cell receptor beta chains from a single sample sequenced in a study of CD8+ T cells in alopecia areata. RNA, once extracted, was reverse transcribed into cDNA for use as the sequencing template. Clones were sequenced by immunoSEQ multiplex PCR, and TCRdb holds only the in-frame ones, with some missing. The sample has 200,000 to 250,000 clones, approximately 70% seen once. Treatment defined: oral pan-JAK inhibitor, 5-10 mg twice daily. Here the sequenced sample was CD4+ T cells sorted from blood, taken at approximately week 44, from a patient treated with tofacitinib. The receptors stem from a human donor with alopecia areata.

The chain uses TRBV4-1 and TRBJ2-3; D remains ambiguous. The V gene lost 0 bases and the J gene lost 3 bases, with 7 bases spanning the gap. The CDR3 runs 14 residues. CDR1 is MGHRA and CDR2 is YSYEKL in the germline V gene. Here the CDR3 DNA reads TGCGCCAGCAGCCAAGATTTTACGACAGATACGCAGTATTTT. Translation gives CASSQDFTTDTQYF.

The chain uses TRBV27 and TRBJ1-6; D is perhaps TRBD1 (6 bases). This CDR3 contains 14 residues. Germline V lookup: CDR1 MNHEY, CDR2 SMNVEV (reference sequence). The V and J ends lost 5 bases and 9 bases respectively, with 14 bases between them. The CDR3 spells CASSLVTGFSPLHF. The CDR3 bases are TGTGCCAGCAGTCTAGTGACAGGATTTTCACCCCTCCACTTT.

The V and J genes are TRBV30 and TRBJ1-2; 7 bases line up with TRBD1. Germline CDR1 is GTSNPN and CDR2 is SVGIG (reference sequence). V lost 2 bases, J lost 8 bases, and 8 bases stayed unmatched. This CDR3 spans 13 amino acids. The CDR3 DNA follows: TGTGCCTGGAGTCGGAGCAGGGGGAACGGCTACACCTTC. Translating gives CAWSRSRGNGYTF.

Comments on this clone: At the DNA level, this CDR3 is encoded by other sequences in the same sample as well. V usage is TRBV29-1 and J usage is TRBJ1-1, with 8 bases aligning to TRBD1. With 6 bases clipped from V and 1 base from J, the junction kept 1 base outside the gene matches. CDR1 and CDR2 (germline): SQVTM, ANQGSEA. The length of the CDR3 is 12 residues. The CDR3 DNA sequence: TGCAGCGTCGGACAGGGGAACACTGAAGCTTTCTTT. Translating gives CSVGQGNTEAFF.

CDR3 nucleotide sequence: TGTGCCAGCCAGACACAGAGGCCTAATGAAAAACTGTTTTTT. This translates into CASQTQRPNEKLFF. This sequence joins TRBV6-7 and TRBJ1-4; no firm D call. TRBV6-7 counts as an open reading frame of uncertain function. With 8 bases removed from V and 3 bases from J, the gap between germline ends came to 13 bases. The CDR3 loop spans 14 amino acids.

The V call is TRBV30, the J call TRBJ1-1; D is unresolved. Trimming pared 2 bases from V and 8 bases from J, leaving 9 bases between. The V gene's germline CDR1 is GTSNPN and CDR2 SVGIG (reference sequence). The CDR3 has 11 amino acids. This CDR3 is CAWSRTREAFF. The CDR3 DNA reads TGTGCCTGGAGTAGAACACGGGAAGCTTTCTTT.

This sequence joins TRBV7-3 and TRBJ2-2; 8 bases line up with TRBD1. Trimming at V came to 8 bases and at J to 2 bases, leaving 1 base not matched to a gene. The CDR3 has 13 residues. Germline V lookup: CDR1 SGHTA, CDR2 FQGTGA. The DNA of the CDR3 is TGTGCCAGCGGGACAGGCAACACCGGGGAGCTGTTTTTT. Its protein is CASGTGNTGELFF.

V usage is TRBV2 and J usage is TRBJ1-5, with D unresolved. The CDR3 sequence is 14 residues long. The germline V gene encodes CDR1 SNHLY and CDR2 FYNNEI. The germline V and J ends were trimmed by 3 bases and 0 bases, with 6 bases remaining between them. This CDR3 reads CASSDRFSNQPQHF. The CDR3 DNA sequence: TGTGCCAGCAGTGACAGGTTTAGCAATCAGCCCCAGCATTTT.

The chain combines TRBV6-5 with TRBJ2-1; 8 bases map to TRBD2. J gave up 3 bases and V 6 bases, and 7 bases lay outside the gene matches. The CDR3 sequence is 15 residues long. Germline V gene lookup returns CDR1 MNHEY and CDR2 SVGAGI. The CDR3 DNA is TGTGCCAGCAGCCGCCCCAGCGGGGGCTACAATGAGCAGTTCTTC. Translating gives CASSRPSGGYNEQFF.

This chain uses TRBV25-1 with TRBJ1-2; TRBD1 might be the D (6 bases). The length of the CDR3 is 13 residues. Germline lookup yields CDR1 MGHDK and CDR2 SYGVNS. V lost 6 bases, J lost 5 bases, and 13 bases lay in between. Written as DNA, the CDR3 is TGTGCCAGCAGCCCAGGGGTAGGGTATGGCTACACCTTC. Encoded protein: CASSPGVGYGYTF.

This rearrangement joins TRBV5-6 to TRBJ2-2; weak D call: TRBD2 (6 bases). V lost 2 bases and J lost 5, with 16 bases in between. CDR3 size: 16 residues. The germline CDR1 and CDR2 sequences are SGHDT and YYEEEE. The CDR3 sequence is CASSLHSLRGTGELFF. CDR3 sequence (DNA): TGTGCCAGCAGCTTACATTCGCTCCGGGGGACCGGGGAGCTGTTTTTT.

The CDR3 nucleotides read TGCGCCAGCAGCTTCGGGGGACTACCCCCCACAGATACGCAGTATTTT. It codes for CASSFGGLPPTDTQYF. The V gene is TRBV5-1, the J gene TRBJ2-3, with 7 nucleotides matching TRBD2. CDR1 is SGHRS and CDR2 is YFSETQ in the germline V gene. Trimming removed 2 bases from V and 2 bases from J; junction bases left unmatched: 8. The CDR3 extends over 16 amino acids.

The chain uses TRBV14 and TRBJ2-7, with a possible D match to TRBD2 (6 bases). CDR1 is SGHDN and CDR2 is FVKESK in the germline V gene. V lost 4 bases to trimming and J lost 3 bases, with 10 bases between them. CDR3 length: 13 residues. The CDR3 region is CASSPRGNYEQYF. The DNA for the CDR3 is TGTGCCAGCAGCCCTCGGGGGAACTACGAGCAGTACTTC. The whole variable domain, filled in from reference TRBV14 and TRBJ2-7, reads EAGVTQFPSHSVIEKGQTVTLRCDPISGHDNLYWYRRVMGKEIKFLLHFVKESKQDESGMPNNRFLAERTGGTYSTLKVQPAELEDSGVYFCASSPRGNYEQYFGPGTRLTVT.

This rearrangement joins TRBV18 to TRBJ2-7, with TRBD1 matching over 7 bases. The CDR3 covers 12 residues. Germline lookup yields CDR1 KGHSH and CDR2 LQKENI. V was pared by 3 bases and J by 6 bases, with 2 bases of the junction left unmatched. CDR3 amino acids: CASSPDRVEQYF. The CDR3 DNA is TGTGCCAGCTCACCCGACAGGGTCGAGCAGTACTTC.

The chain recombines TRBV11-2 with TRBJ2-1; 10 bases map to TRBD2. This CDR3 comprises 14 residues. The germline gives CDR1 SGHAT, CDR2 FQNNGV. The junction had 8 bases not matched to a gene; V was cut back by 5 bases and J by 10 bases. The CDR3 coding sequence is TGTGCCAGCAGCAACCTAGCGGGGGTAAGGGAGCAGTTCTTC. Translation gives CASSNLAGVREQFF.

The chain carries TRBV6-1 and TRBJ2-5; no firm D call. From germline, CDR1 is MNHNS and CDR2 SASEGT. The CDR3 is 14 residues long. The V end was cut by 3 bases, the J end by 2 bases, with 10 bases between. The CDR3 here is CASSEQPDQETQYF. CDR3 DNA sequence: TGTGCCAGCAGTGAGCAGCCCGATCAAGAGACCCAGTACTTC.

The chain recombines TRBV25-1 with TRBJ2-7, with a possible D match to TRBD2 (7 bases). V lost 5 bases and J lost 0, with 17 bases in between. From germline, CDR1 is MGHDK and CDR2 SYGVNS. The CDR3 length is 16 residues. DNA of the CDR3: TGTGCCAGCAGTTCCCTAGGGGGGGGCAGCTCCTACGAGCAGTACTTC. Amino acid sequence: CASSSLGGGSSYEQYF.

The chain uses TRBV6-5 and TRBJ2-2; D gene uncertain. CDR1 is MNHEY and CDR2 is SVGAGI in the germline V gene. Trimming left V 8 bases short and J 6 bases short, with 13 bases between. This CDR3 is 13 amino acids long. CDR3 sequence: CASRRVSAGELFF. For the CDR3, the DNA is TGTGCCAGCCGGAGAGTATCGGCCGGGGAGCTGTTTTTT.

The chain joins TRBV15 to TRBJ1-1; the match to TRBD1 covers 8 bases. The V and J ends lost 5 bases and 4 bases, in that order; junction bases with no gene match: 9. In germline, CDR1 is LNHNV, CDR2 YYDKDF (reference sequence). This CDR3 has 15 amino acids. The CDR3 region is CATSAGQGRTTEAFF. The CDR3 region has the DNA TGTGCCACCAGCGCTGGACAGGGACGAACCACTGAAGCTTTCTTT. Full variable domain (missing parts from reference TRBV15 and TRBJ1-1): DAMVIQNPRYQVTQFGKPVTLSCSQTLNHNVMYWYQQKSSQAPKLLFHYYDKDFNNEADTPDNFQSRRPNTSFCFLDIRSPGLGDTAMYLCATSAGQGRTTEAFFGQGTRLTVV.

This clone showed up just a few times. The chain joins TRBV5-6 to TRBJ2-2; D ambiguous. The germline CDR1 and CDR2 sequences are SGHDT and YYEEEE. The CDR3 loop spans 13 amino acids. Trimming removed 6 bases from V and 6 bases from J, with 12 bases in between. CDR3 bases: TGTGCCAGCAATCTTCCAGCGTCCGGGGAGCTGTTTTTT. Its translation is CASNLPASGELFF. Full variable domain (rest looked up from reference TRBV5-6 and TRBJ2-2): DAGVTQSPTHLIKTRGQQVTLRCSPKSGHDTVSWYQQALGQGPQFIFQYYEEEERQRGNFPDRFSGHQFPNYSSELNVNALLLGDSALYLCASNLPASGELFFGEGSRLTVL.

The rearrangement links TRBV5-1 to TRBJ1-1, with D hard to call. Germline V gives CDR1 SGHRS, CDR2 YFSETQ. The CDR3 runs 16 residues. The V and J ends lost 1 base and 3 bases respectively, with 16 bases between them. The CDR3 protein is CASSLLAGSRDTEAFF. In DNA, the CDR3 is TGCGCCAGCAGCTTGTTAGCTGGCAGTCGGGACACTGAAGCTTTCTTT.

Only one count was recorded for this clone. This chain links TRBV30 with TRBJ2-1; TRBD2 matches 10 bases. V lost 5 bases and J lost 6; bases outside the gene matches: 10. There are 15 residues in the CDR3. Germline V gives CDR1 GTSNPN, CDR2 SVGIG (reference sequence). The CDR3 coding sequence is TGTGCCTGGGCCCTAGGGCTAGCGGGGGTCAATGAGCAGTTCTTC. Encoded protein: CAWALGLAGVNEQFF.

The chain recombines TRBV14 with TRBJ1-2, with a tentative D call TRBD1 (6 bases). Germline V CDR1 and CDR2: SGHDN, FVKESK. CDR3 size: 13 residues. Trimming cost V 4 bases and J 2 bases, with 8 bases left between them. The CDR3 nucleotides read TGTGCCAGCAGCCCAGACAGGAACTATGGCTACACCTTC. Translated: CASSPDRNYGYTF. Drawing the rest from reference TRBV14 and TRBJ1-2, the complete variable domain is EAGVTQFPSHSVIEKGQTVTLRCDPISGHDNLYWYRRVMGKEIKFLLHFVKESKQDESGMPNNRFLAERTGGTYSTLKVQPAELEDSGVYFCASSPDRNYGYTFGSGTRLTVV.

V and J are TRBV29-1 and TRBJ1-2; 7 bases fit TRBD1. The V segment lost 7 bases and the J segment 3 bases; nucleotides outside the gene matches: 8. Germline V gene lookup returns CDR1 SQVTM and CDR2 ANQGSEA. The CDR3 loop spans 13 amino acids. The DNA for the CDR3 is TGCAGCGCCCGGGACAGAGACTACTATGGCTACACCTTC. This translates into CSARDRDYYGYTF. The complete variable domain, with remaining parts taken from reference TRBV29-1 and TRBJ1-2, reads SAVISQKPSRDICQRGTSLTIQCQVDSQVTMMFWYRQQPGQSLTLIATANQGSEATYESGFVIDKFPISRPNLTFSTLTVSNMSPEDSSIYLCSARDRDYYGYTFGSGTRLTVV.

V is TRBV29-1 and J is TRBJ2-7, with D perhaps assigned TRBD1 or TRBD2 (5 bases each). The CDR3 is 17 amino acids. The germline V and J ends were trimmed by 4 bases and 2 bases, with 24 bases remaining between them. Germline V gives CDR1 SQVTM, CDR2 ANQGSEA. In nucleotides, the CDR3 is TGCAGCGTTGTTTTTCATCGATCCGGGACGGGTCCCTACGAGCAGTACTTC. It specifies CSVVFHRSGTGPYEQYF.

The V gene is TRBV28, the J gene TRBJ1-6; tentatively, D is TRBD1 (5 bases). This CDR3 is built from 12 residues. V was shortened by 8 bases and J by 13 bases, with 15 bases between the two germline ends. Germline V gene data show CDR1 as MDHEN and CDR2 as SYDVKM. CDR3 sequence: CASDGRDYPLHF. DNA for the CDR3: TGTGCCAGCGATGGCCGGGACTACCCCCTCCACTTT.

There are a few counts of this clone. The chain is built from TRBV4-1 and TRBJ1-5; the match to TRBD1 covers 9 bases. Germline assignment: CDR1 MGHRA and CDR2 YSYEKL. This CDR3 region has 15 residues. Unmatched junction bases numbered 3, after V lost 0 bases and J lost 6 bases. As DNA, the CDR3 is TGCGCCAGCAGCCAAGAAGGGACAGGGAGTCAGCCCCAGCATTTT. It is translated as CASSQEGTGSQPQHF.